The present TCR beta chain was sequenced within a study of blood T cell repertoires in COVID-19 (dated by TCRdb to 2018 to 2020). Regarding the complete study: The collaborator samples originated in the United States, Italy and Spain and spanned the acute and convalescent phases of COVID-19. A de-identified subject ID, COVID-19 status, age in years and sex were almost always included in the sample metadata. Subjects who had been exposed to COVID-19, were actively infected with it, or had recovered from it provided the deeply sampled blood TCRbeta repertoires that made up the dataset. The samples were drawn from the first 160 participants of the ongoing ImmuneRACE study and from 950 to 1,500 subjects provided by 6 global collaborators. A freely available public database, intended as a resource for researchers studying the immune response to SARS-CoV-2, is where the repertoires were released. The material from the prospective study consisted of cDNA or gDNA derived from T cells, B-cell-depleted T cells, or PBMCs. Where HLA class I and class II types were available, the types were taken from metadata supplied by the sample provider, not from assay-based typing.

Participants in the prospective study were aged roughly 18 to 89 years, lived in more than 20 United States geographic areas, and enrolled through a virtual design. In the prospective study, cohorts were assigned on the basis of participant-reported clinical history obtained from a screening survey and a study questionnaire. Mobile phlebotomists in the prospective study collected whole blood, serum and a nasopharyngeal or oropharyngeal swab from every participant. Participants in the prospective study had the option to provide additional blood draws and questionnaires over a roughly 2-month period. Prospective study blood samples were shipped either frozen or at room temperature before DNA extraction. The study at large found these results: The amount of clinical and demographic metadata varied by source and participant and was provided uncurated.

About this clone itself: Its antigen is not yet known. Within one base of it there is no much larger clone, and no base qualities were kept.

V gives up 2 bases and J gives up 11 bases, and the segment between their germline ends measures 12 bases. The CDR1 and CDR2 encoded by the germline V gene (reference sequence) are LGHDT and YNNKEL. From the cysteine up to the phenylalanine, the CDR3 has a length of 12 residues. The only DNA kept is the CDR3, 36 bases in frame from the first base. TCRbeta CDR3 regions were amplified from genomic DNA by means of the immunoSEQ Assay, a bias-controlled multiplex PCR. On the authors' methods: The number of nucleated cells in each sample was estimated by amplification of reference gene primers within the assay. To quantify the absolute abundance of each unique TCRbeta CDR3 rearrangement, sequence reads were collapsed and filtered. For each sample, productive Simpson clonality was calculated by taking the square root of Simpson's diversity index across productive rearrangements. The source is immuneACCESS, and TCRdb retained only in-frame sequences with V and J called. Part of the clones is not carried over; for the studies checked, unresolved V genes explain less than half of this, and the remainder is unexplained. The V and J calls and clone size come from that table; D and trimming were worked out from the DNA. Present in this sample are about 430,000 clones, around nine tenths of which were seen just once. The biggest ten clones account for approximately 1% of the sample.

In this chain, TRBV3-1 (or the pseudogene TRBV3-2) is recombined with TRBJ1-1; the D segment could be TRBD1, given 5 matching bases. The sequencing input was PBMCs or T cells enriched from blood (not recorded which). The sequence came from a woman aged 30 to 39 with acute COVID-19. The nucleotides read TGTGCCAGCAGCCAAAAGGCAGGGATCGCTTTCTTT. Its protein reads: CASSQKAGIAFF.